These T cell receptor beta chains were read from a single sample in a study of blood T cells in healthy people across ages. TCRdb re-derived calls from the 5' RACE reads in MiXCR, one entry per CDR3 protein. The repertoire holds some 1,800,000 distinct CDR3 sequences, with 30% to 40% as singletons. Specimen: blood. The source is a human donor in good health. The CDR3 runs from the conserved cysteine through the conserved F or W. D genes are given only for firm matches. Clone size is not always given. Where it is, it says once, few, many or a class for expanded clones.

D gene: NA; V gene: TRBV2; clone size: NA; J gene: TRBJ1-1; CDR3 DNA: TGTGCCAGCAAAAGACAGTTCCCGGGCACTGAAGCTTTCTTT; CDR3 protein: CASKRQFPGTEAFF
D gene: NA; V gene: TRBV12-5; clone size: NA; J gene: TRBJ1-4; CDR3 DNA: TGTGCTAGTGGTTTGGCGACGAATCGCGAAAAACTGTTTTTT; CDR3 protein: CASGLATNREKLFF
D gene: NA; V gene: TRBV6-4; clone size: NA; J gene: TRBJ1-2; CDR3 DNA: TGTGCCAGCAGCGCGGTCAGGGGAGGTGGCTACACCTTC; CDR3 protein: CASSAVRGGGYTF
D gene: NA; V gene: TRBV4-2; clone size: NA; J gene: TRBJ1-5; CDR3 DNA: TGTGCCAGCAGCCAAGTGAGCGGGGACAATCAGCCCCAGCATTTT; CDR3 protein: CASSQVSGDNQPQHF
D gene: TRBD1; V gene: TRBV20-1; clone size: NA; J gene: TRBJ2-1; CDR3 DNA: TGCAGTGCTATTAGGGACAGGGACAACAATGAGCAGTTCTTC; CDR3 protein: CSAIRDRDNNEQFF
D gene: NA; V gene: TRBV12-3/TRBV12-4; clone size: NA; J gene: TRBJ1-3; CDR3 DNA: TGTGCCAGCAGCCCCGTCCCGGGAAACACCATATATTTT; CDR3 protein: CASSPVPGNTIYF
D gene: NA; V gene: TRBV7-2; clone size: few; J gene: TRBJ2-7; CDR3 DNA: TGTGCCAGCAGCTTAGATGGTTGGTACGAGCAGTACTTC; CDR3 protein: CASSLDGWYEQYF
D gene: TRBD1; V gene: TRBV12-5; clone size: NA; J gene: TRBJ2-3; CDR3 DNA: TGTGCTAGTGGTTTGGGGCACAGGGGCCCCACGGGTACAGATACGCAGTATTTT; CDR3 protein: CASGLGHRGPTGTDTQYF
D gene: NA; V gene: TRBV18; clone size: few; J gene: TRBJ1-1; CDR3 DNA: TGTGCCAGCTCACCACGCGACTTGGGGGTCGTGGACACTGAAGCTTTCTTT; CDR3 protein: CASSPRDLGVVDTEAFF
D gene: TRBD1; V gene: TRBV7-2; clone size: NA; J gene: TRBJ2-7; CDR3 DNA: TGTGCCAGCAGCGGGACAGCCTCCTACGAGCAGTACTTC; CDR3 protein: CASSGTASYEQYF
D gene: NA; V gene: TRBV5-6; clone size: few; J gene: TRBJ1-3; CDR3 DNA: TGTGCCAGCAGTTGGATGACAGCGGGAAACACCATATATTTT; CDR3 protein: CASSWMTAGNTIYF
D gene: TRBD2; V gene: TRBV7-8; clone size: NA; J gene: TRBJ2-5; CDR3 DNA: TGTGCCAGCAGCCCGAGAGGACTAGCGGGGGGAGAGACCCAGTACTTC; CDR3 protein: CASSPRGLAGGETQYF
D gene: TRBD1; V gene: TRBV18; clone size: NA; J gene: TRBJ2-7; CDR3 DNA: TGTGCCAGCTCGCAGACTCAGGGACAGGTATACGAGCAGTACTTC; CDR3 protein: CASSQTQGQVYEQYF
D gene: TRBD1; V gene: TRBV2; clone size: few; J gene: TRBJ2-7; CDR3 DNA: TGTGCCAGCCACGACAGGGCTATGTGGAACGAGCAGTACTTC; CDR3 protein: CASHDRAMWNEQYF
D gene: TRBD1; V gene: TRBV12-3/TRBV12-4; clone size: few; J gene: TRBJ1-2; CDR3 DNA: TGTGCCAGCAGTTTTCTCCGGGCAGGGGGCAGGGGCTACACCTTC; CDR3 protein: CASSFLRAGGRGYTF
D gene: NA; V gene: TRBV10-3; clone size: NA; J gene: TRBJ2-7; CDR3 DNA: TGTGCCATCAGTGAGTCGAGGAGCCGCTACGAGCAGTACTTC; CDR3 protein: CAISESRSRYEQYF
D gene: TRBD1; V gene: TRBV7-9; clone size: many; J gene: TRBJ2-7; CDR3 DNA: TGTGCCAGCAGGACAGGGAACGAGCAGTACTTC; CDR3 protein: CASRTGNEQYF
D gene: NA; V gene: TRBV10-3; clone size: NA; J gene: TRBJ2-5; CDR3 DNA: TGTGCCATCAGGGACGGATCCGGTAGAGGGACCCAGTACTTC; CDR3 protein: CAIRDGSGRGTQYF
D gene: NA; V gene: TRBV12-3/TRBV12-4; clone size: NA; J gene: TRBJ2-4; CDR3 DNA: TGTGCCAGCAGTTTAGGAGGGGGATCCGCCAAAAACATTCAGTACTTC; CDR3 protein: CASSLGGGSAKNIQYF
D gene: TRBD1; V gene: TRBV5-1; clone size: NA; J gene: TRBJ1-1; CDR3 DNA: TGCGCCAGCAGCCTGGCTGGACAGGGTATGAACACTGAAGCTTTCTTT; CDR3 protein: CASSLAGQGMNTEAFF
D gene: NA; V gene: TRBV7-3; clone size: NA; J gene: TRBJ1-6; CDR3 DNA: TGTGCCAGCAGTCACACAGGAACCAATTCACCCCTCCACTTT; CDR3 protein: CASSHTGTNSPLHF
D gene: NA; V gene: TRBV7-2; clone size: few; J gene: TRBJ1-2; CDR3 DNA: TGTGCCAGCAGCATCCGGGACGGAGACTATGGCTACACCTTC; CDR3 protein: CASSIRDGDYGYTF
D gene: NA; V gene: TRBV20-1; clone size: few; J gene: TRBJ1-2; CDR3 DNA: TGCAGTGCTGACGAAGACTGGACAGAAATCTATGGCTACACCTTC; CDR3 protein: CSADEDWTEIYGYTF
D gene: NA; V gene: TRBV9; clone size: NA; J gene: TRBJ1-4; CDR3 DNA: TGTGCCAGCAGCTCTTCGGAGGAAATACCGCGACTGTTTTTT; CDR3 protein: CASSSSEEIPRLFF
D gene: TRBD1; V gene: TRBV29-1; clone size: NA; J gene: TRBJ1-1; CDR3 DNA: TGCAATGCGGTGGGACAGCCTAACACTGAAGCTTTCTTT; CDR3 protein: CNAVGQPNTEAFF
D gene: NA; V gene: TRBV6-1; clone size: many; J gene: TRBJ1-2; CDR3 DNA: TGTGCCAGCAGTGAAGCCGCCCCGAGAACAGGCTATGGCTACACCTTC; CDR3 protein: CASSEAAPRTGYGYTF
D gene: NA; V gene: TRBV5-5; clone size: few; J gene: TRBJ2-7; CDR3 DNA: TGTGCCAGCAGCCAACAGGGTTTCACCTACGAGCAGTACTTC; CDR3 protein: CASSQQGFTYEQYF
D gene: TRBD2; V gene: TRBV4-1; clone size: NA; J gene: TRBJ2-5; CDR3 DNA: TGCGCCAGCAGCCAAGGGGGCGGCGGGGGGCTCCAAGAGACCCAGTACTTC; CDR3 protein: CASSQGGGGGLQETQYF
D gene: NA; V gene: TRBV11-2; clone size: NA; J gene: TRBJ2-7; CDR3 DNA: TGTGCCAGCAGCTTAGTTACAGGGACAAACGAGCAGTACTTC; CDR3 protein: CASSLVTGTNEQYF
D gene: TRBD2; V gene: TRBV29-1; clone size: NA; J gene: TRBJ2-3; CDR3 DNA: TGCAGCGTTGATGGGACTAATCCGTACACACCCACAGATACGCAGTATTTT; CDR3 protein: CSVDGTNPYTPTDTQYF
D gene: NA; V gene: TRBV7-2; clone size: few; J gene: TRBJ2-4; CDR3 DNA: TGTGCCGGCAGCTCACAGGGCAGAAACATTCAGTACTTC; CDR3 protein: CAGSSQGRNIQYF
D gene: NA; V gene: TRBV15; clone size: NA; J gene: TRBJ1-5; CDR3 DNA: TGTGCCACCAGCAGAGAGTACAGCAATCAGCCCCAGCATTTT; CDR3 protein: CATSREYSNQPQHF
D gene: TRBD2; V gene: TRBV6-6; clone size: NA; J gene: TRBJ2-5; CDR3 DNA: TGTGCCAGCAGTTCCGGGACTAGCTCCGCCTTGACCCAGTACTTC; CDR3 protein: CASSSGTSSALTQYF
D gene: NA; V gene: TRBV28; clone size: NA; J gene: TRBJ2-2; CDR3 DNA: TGTGCCAGCAGTTTACTACGGCAGGGGGGCACCGGGGAGCTGTTTTTT; CDR3 protein: CASSLLRQGGTGELFF
D gene: NA; V gene: TRBV7-2; clone size: NA; J gene: TRBJ2-7; CDR3 DNA: TGTGCCAGCAGCCTACTAGGTGGCAAGCAGTACTTC; CDR3 protein: CASSLLGGKQYF
D gene: NA; V gene: TRBV11-2; clone size: NA; J gene: TRBJ2-1; CDR3 DNA: TGTGCCAGCAGCTTCGGGGAGCTTGAGCAGTTCTTC; CDR3 protein: CASSFGELEQFF
D gene: NA; V gene: TRBV27; clone size: NA; J gene: TRBJ1-1; CDR3 DNA: TGTGCCAGCAGTTTAGTAGAGGGGCCAAACACTGAAGCTTTCTTT; CDR3 protein: CASSLVEGPNTEAFF
D gene: NA; V gene: TRBV24-1; clone size: NA; J gene: TRBJ1-2; CDR3 DNA: TGTGCCACCAGTGATTTGTCCGGCGGGGGCTACACCTTC; CDR3 protein: CATSDLSGGGYTF
D gene: TRBD1; V gene: TRBV10-3; clone size: NA; J gene: TRBJ1-2; CDR3 DNA: TGTGCCATCAGTGGGCAGGGACAGGGGGCTAACTATGGCTACACCTTC; CDR3 protein: CAISGQGQGANYGYTF
D gene: NA; V gene: TRBV7-2; clone size: once; J gene: TRBJ2-1; CDR3 DNA: TGTGCCAGCAGCTTAGGATTAGGGCTTTTCTCCTACAATGAGCAGTTCTTC; CDR3 protein: CASSLGLGLFSYNEQFF
D gene: NA; V gene: TRBV12-5; clone size: NA; J gene: TRBJ1-5; CDR3 DNA: TGTGCTAGTGGTTTGGTAGTGGCGGCTCGCAATCAGCCCCAGCATTTT; CDR3 protein: CASGLVVAARNQPQHF
D gene: NA; V gene: TRBV5-1; clone size: NA; J gene: TRBJ2-7; CDR3 DNA: TGCGCCAGCAGCTCCCGGGACAAGACCTACGAGCAGTACTTC; CDR3 protein: CASSSRDKTYEQYF
D gene: TRBD1; V gene: TRBV29-1; clone size: many; J gene: TRBJ2-3; CDR3 DNA: TGCAGCGTTGTCGACAGGGGGAAGACAGATACGCAGTATTTT; CDR3 protein: CSVVDRGKTDTQYF
D gene: TRBD1; V gene: TRBV20-1; clone size: NA; J gene: TRBJ2-7; CDR3 DNA: TGCAGTGTTAGCAGGGACAGATCCTACGAGCAGTACTTC; CDR3 protein: CSVSRDRSYEQYF
D gene: TRBD2; V gene: TRBV20-1; clone size: NA; J gene: TRBJ2-3; CDR3 DNA: TGCAGTGCTTCAGCGGGGGGGCTTCCAGATACGCAGTATTTT; CDR3 protein: CSASAGGLPDTQYF
D gene: NA; V gene: TRBV29-1; clone size: NA; J gene: TRBJ1-2; CDR3 DNA: TGCAGCGTTGAAGGGGATTCCCTTGCCAAATTTTATGGCTACACCTTC; CDR3 protein: CSVEGDSLAKFYGYTF
D gene: NA; V gene: TRBV20-1; clone size: few; J gene: TRBJ2-1; CDR3 DNA: TGCAGTGCTAGAAGTATGCCCGGGACTGGCACCTACAATGAGCAGTTCTTC; CDR3 protein: CSARSMPGTGTYNEQFF
D gene: NA; V gene: TRBV20-1; clone size: NA; J gene: TRBJ1-5; CDR3 DNA: TGCAGTGCTAGGGATACCCGGGGGGTTGACAATCAGCCCCAGCATTTT; CDR3 protein: CSARDTRGVDNQPQHF
D gene: NA; V gene: TRBV5-6; clone size: NA; J gene: TRBJ2-5; CDR3 DNA: TGTGCCAGCAGCTCACATTTAGGGGAGCAGTACTTC; CDR3 protein: CASSSHLGEQYF
D gene: TRBD1; V gene: TRBV7-3; clone size: NA; J gene: TRBJ1-2; CDR3 DNA: TGTGCCAGCAGCCCGGACAGGAATGTCGGTGGCTACACCTTC; CDR3 protein: CASSPDRNVGGYTF
D gene: TRBD1; V gene: TRBV29-1; clone size: NA; J gene: TRBJ1-2; CDR3 DNA: TGCAGCGTCGACAGGGGGCTGTGGTATGGCTACACCTTC; CDR3 protein: CSVDRGLWYGYTF
D gene: NA; V gene: TRBV6-2/TRBV6-3; clone size: many; J gene: TRBJ2-5; CDR3 DNA: TGTGCCAGCAGTTACTCGTACGGGCAAGAGACCCAGTACTTC; CDR3 protein: CASSYSYGQETQYF
D gene: NA; V gene: TRBV4-2; clone size: NA; J gene: TRBJ2-7; CDR3 DNA: TGTGCCAGCAGCCAAGCCGGGGGAGCCGGTGCGGCCTACGGGCAGTACTTC; CDR3 protein: CASSQAGGAGAAYGQYF